This is a list of T cell receptor beta chains from one sample in a study of blood T cell repertoires in COVID-19. Sequencing was performed with immunoSEQ multiplex PCR; in TCRdb, only in-frame clones are kept and a portion is missing. The sample consists of fewer than 95,000 clones, around 80% of them appearing once. The sequencing sample was made of peripheral blood. The receptors originated from a human donor in a cohort sampled during active COVID-19. Both conserved end residues are part of each CDR3. Fields, in order: J gene, V gene, D gene, clone size, CDR3 DNA, CDR3 protein. D genes are given only for firm matches. For some rows the clone size is stated as once, few or many, or as a class when expanded; others skip it.

j_call: TRBJ2-1; v_call: TRBV5-5; d_call: NA; clone_size: once; cdr3_nt: TGTGCCAGCAGCCCTAGCAGGACCGGGCGGAATGAGCAGTTCTTC; cdr3_aa: CASSPSRTGRNEQFF
j_call: TRBJ1-2; v_call: TRBV19; d_call: NA; clone_size: NA; cdr3_nt: TGTGCCAGTAGTATCGAATGGGGAGCCACCTTC; cdr3_aa: CASSIEWGATF
j_call: TRBJ2-7; v_call: TRBV5-1; d_call: NA; clone_size: NA; cdr3_nt: TGCGCCAGCAGCTTGGGGGAGTCCTACGAGCAGTACTTC; cdr3_aa: CASSLGESYEQYF
j_call: TRBJ1-6; v_call: TRBV9; d_call: NA; clone_size: NA; cdr3_nt: TGTGCCAGCAGCATTTTGTCCGGACCCCTCCACTTT; cdr3_aa: CASSILSGPLHF
j_call: TRBJ1-1; v_call: TRBV11-2; d_call: NA; clone_size: few; cdr3_nt: TGTGCCAGCAGCTTAAGGACATCGAACACTGAAGCTTTCTTT; cdr3_aa: CASSLRTSNTEAFF
j_call: TRBJ2-1; v_call: TRBV7-9; d_call: TRBD1; clone_size: NA; cdr3_nt: TGTGCCAGCAGCCCCGGGACAGGGACCTACAATGAGCAGTTCTTC; cdr3_aa: CASSPGTGTYNEQFF
j_call: TRBJ1-1; v_call: TRBV7-6; d_call: TRBD1; clone_size: NA; cdr3_nt: TGTGCCAGCAGCTTAGGGGCGGACAGGTACTCCTCTGAAGCTTTCTTT; cdr3_aa: CASSLGADRYSSEAFF
j_call: TRBJ1-2; v_call: TRBV7-8; d_call: TRBD1; clone_size: NA; cdr3_nt: TGTGCCAGCAGCACACGGACAGGGGGCTATGGCTACACCTTC; cdr3_aa: CASSTRTGGYGYTF
j_call: TRBJ1-2; v_call: TRBV16; d_call: NA; clone_size: NA; cdr3_nt: TGTGCCAGCAGCCAGTCCGACAGGAACTATGGCTACACCTTC; cdr3_aa: CASSQSDRNYGYTF
j_call: TRBJ1-6; v_call: TRBV18; d_call: NA; clone_size: NA; cdr3_nt: TGTGCCAGCTCACCAAGCATATCGAATTCACCCCTCCACTTT; cdr3_aa: CASSPSISNSPLHF
j_call: TRBJ2-7; v_call: TRBV28; d_call: NA; clone_size: NA; cdr3_nt: TGTGCCAGCAGGTCACCGGGACACCGCTACGAGCAGTACTTC; cdr3_aa: CASRSPGHRYEQYF
j_call: TRBJ2-1; v_call: TRBV19; d_call: TRBD2; clone_size: NA; cdr3_nt: TGTGCCAGTAGTATAGTAAGACTAGCGGGGCACAATGAGCAGTTCTTC; cdr3_aa: CASSIVRLAGHNEQFF
j_call: TRBJ2-1; v_call: TRBV4-1; d_call: TRBD2; clone_size: NA; cdr3_nt: TGCGCCAGCAGCCAACCAGCGGGGGGGCCGGGTGAGCAGTTCTTC; cdr3_aa: CASSQPAGGPGEQFF
j_call: TRBJ1-6; v_call: TRBV6-5; d_call: TRBD1; clone_size: NA; cdr3_nt: TGTGCCAGCAGTTACGACAGGGGGAACTCACCCCTCCACTTT; cdr3_aa: CASSYDRGNSPLHF
j_call: TRBJ1-1; v_call: TRBV4-2; d_call: TRBD1; clone_size: NA; cdr3_nt: TGTGCCAGCAGCCAAGATCCCCCTGCAGGGGGCGCGAACACTGAAGCTTTCTTT; cdr3_aa: CASSQDPPAGGANTEAFF
j_call: TRBJ2-1; v_call: TRBV19; d_call: TRBD2; clone_size: NA; cdr3_nt: TGTGCCAGTAGCCGCACTAGCGGGGCCTACAATGAGCAGTTCTTC; cdr3_aa: CASSRTSGAYNEQFF
j_call: TRBJ2-1; v_call: TRBV4-1; d_call: NA; clone_size: once; cdr3_nt: TGCGCCAGCAGCCCGGCCAGGGCAGGGTACAATGAGCAGTTCTTC; cdr3_aa: CASSPARAGYNEQFF
j_call: TRBJ2-3; v_call: TRBV9; d_call: NA; clone_size: NA; cdr3_nt: TGTGCCAGCAGCGTAGGGGGGGGCAGCACAGATACGCAGTATTTT; cdr3_aa: CASSVGGGSTDTQYF
j_call: TRBJ1-4; v_call: TRBV10-3; d_call: NA; clone_size: NA; cdr3_nt: TGTGCCATCAGTGAGAGAGGGCAGGAAGCCGAAAAACTGTTTTTT; cdr3_aa: CAISERGQEAEKLFF
j_call: TRBJ1-2; v_call: TRBV12-5; d_call: NA; clone_size: NA; cdr3_nt: TGTGCTAGTGGTTTGAACACCGGGAGAACGGAGGGCTACACCTTC; cdr3_aa: CASGLNTGRTEGYTF
j_call: TRBJ1-2; v_call: TRBV7-2; d_call: NA; clone_size: once; cdr3_nt: TGTGCCAGCAGCTTAATCCCGAGGGCGGACTATGGCTACACCTTC; cdr3_aa: CASSLIPRADYGYTF
j_call: TRBJ2-2; v_call: TRBV7-6; d_call: NA; clone_size: few; cdr3_nt: TGTGCCAGCAGCCCGCCGACAGGACTCGGGGCCGGGGAGCTGTTTTTT; cdr3_aa: CASSPPTGLGAGELFF
j_call: TRBJ1-2; v_call: TRBV24-1; d_call: TRBD1; clone_size: NA; cdr3_nt: TGTGCCACCAGTGATGCCGGGACAGACTATGGCTACACCTTC; cdr3_aa: CATSDAGTDYGYTF
j_call: TRBJ1-1; v_call: TRBV11-2; d_call: TRBD1; clone_size: once; cdr3_nt: TGTGCCAGCAGCCCCGACAGGGGTGAAGCTTTCTTT; cdr3_aa: CASSPDRGEAFF
j_call: TRBJ1-1; v_call: TRBV7-2; d_call: NA; clone_size: once; cdr3_nt: TGTGCCAGCAGCTTAGTCGGGGGGACGAACACTGAAGCTTTCTTT; cdr3_aa: CASSLVGGTNTEAFF
j_call: TRBJ2-5; v_call: TRBV29-1; d_call: TRBD1; clone_size: once; cdr3_nt: TGCAGCGTTGCTACAGGGGTTCAAGAGACCCAGTACTTC; cdr3_aa: CSVATGVQETQYF
j_call: TRBJ2-7; v_call: TRBV11-2; d_call: TRBD2; clone_size: NA; cdr3_nt: TGTGCCAGCAGCTTAGGTACGTCTAGCGGTTACGAGCAGTACTTC; cdr3_aa: CASSLGTSSGYEQYF
j_call: TRBJ2-2; v_call: TRBV29-1; d_call: NA; clone_size: few; cdr3_nt: TGCAGCGTTGTTTTAGCGATGAACACCGGGGAGCTGTTTTTT; cdr3_aa: CSVVLAMNTGELFF
j_call: TRBJ1-2; v_call: TRBV3-1/TRBV3-2; d_call: TRBD1; clone_size: NA; cdr3_nt: TGTGCCAGCAGACCCTCCGACAGGGGAGGCGGCTACACCTTC; cdr3_aa: CASRPSDRGGGYTF
j_call: TRBJ2-3; v_call: TRBV15; d_call: NA; clone_size: NA; cdr3_nt: TGTGCCACCAGCAGAGGGGGGGTCTCTAGCACAGATACGCAGTATTTT; cdr3_aa: CATSRGGVSSTDTQYF
j_call: TRBJ2-1; v_call: TRBV19; d_call: NA; clone_size: NA; cdr3_nt: TGTGCCAGTAGTATAAGGGGACAACCTCAGCAGTTCTTC; cdr3_aa: CASSIRGQPQQFF
j_call: TRBJ1-2; v_call: TRBV6-1; d_call: TRBD1; clone_size: NA; cdr3_nt: TGTGCCAGCAGTGAGTTCCTCCCGGGACAGGACCACTATGGCTACACCTTC; cdr3_aa: CASSEFLPGQDHYGYTF
j_call: TRBJ2-7; v_call: TRBV7-2; d_call: TRBD1; clone_size: few; cdr3_nt: TGTGCCAGCAGCTTCGACGGGACAGGGGGCTACGAGCAGTACTTC; cdr3_aa: CASSFDGTGGYEQYF
j_call: TRBJ2-4; v_call: TRBV2; d_call: TRBD1; clone_size: NA; cdr3_nt: TGTGCCAGCAGTTTCACAGGGGGTGGCAAAAACATTCAGTACTTC; cdr3_aa: CASSFTGGGKNIQYF
j_call: TRBJ1-1; v_call: TRBV7-9; d_call: NA; clone_size: NA; cdr3_nt: TGTGCCAGCAGCTTACTCCAGGGGACGACGGCTTTCTTT; cdr3_aa: CASSLLQGTTAFF
j_call: TRBJ2-7; v_call: TRBV27; d_call: TRBD2; clone_size: NA; cdr3_nt: TGTGCCAGCACCGGGGGGTACGAGCAGTACTTC; cdr3_aa: CASTGGYEQYF
j_call: TRBJ2-1; v_call: TRBV5-1; d_call: NA; clone_size: once; cdr3_nt: TGCGCCAGCAGTGTGACTGGAAACAATGAGCAGTTCTTC; cdr3_aa: CASSVTGNNEQFF
j_call: TRBJ2-7; v_call: TRBV25-1; d_call: NA; clone_size: NA; cdr3_nt: TGTGCCAGCAAGGTAGGCGGCTCCTACGAGCAGTACTTC; cdr3_aa: CASKVGGSYEQYF
j_call: TRBJ1-6; v_call: TRBV5-1; d_call: NA; clone_size: NA; cdr3_nt: TGCGCCAGCAGCTTGGCAGGGCAGGATTATTCACCCCTCCACTTT; cdr3_aa: CASSLAGQDYSPLHF
j_call: TRBJ1-3; v_call: TRBV6-5; d_call: NA; clone_size: NA; cdr3_nt: TGTGCCAGCAGTTACGGAGGGGATTACTCTGGAAACACCATATATTTT; cdr3_aa: CASSYGGDYSGNTIYF
j_call: TRBJ2-1; v_call: TRBV12-5; d_call: TRBD2; clone_size: once; cdr3_nt: TGTGCTAGTGGTTTGGCCCCCACTAGGGAAGCGGGGGGGCTTCTGACTCACGGCAATGAGCAGTTCTTC; cdr3_aa: CASGLAPTREAGGLLTHGNEQFF
j_call: TRBJ2-1; v_call: TRBV7-3; d_call: TRBD2; clone_size: NA; cdr3_nt: TGTGCCAGCAGCTTTACTAGCGGCGGTGAGCAGTTCTTC; cdr3_aa: CASSFTSGGEQFF
j_call: TRBJ2-2; v_call: TRBV7-6; d_call: TRBD2; clone_size: NA; cdr3_nt: TGTGCCAGCAGCTTACGGGTGGGCGGGGGTAGGCCCGGGGAGCTGTTTTTT; cdr3_aa: CASSLRVGGGRPGELFF
j_call: TRBJ1-1; v_call: TRBV18; d_call: NA; clone_size: NA; cdr3_nt: TGTGCCAGCTCACGCGACACGGTAGGAGCTTTCTTT; cdr3_aa: CASSRDTVGAFF
j_call: TRBJ2-7; v_call: TRBV6-5; d_call: TRBD1; clone_size: once; cdr3_nt: TGTGCCACCTCTCTTACAGGGGGATGGGAGCAGTACTTC; cdr3_aa: CATSLTGGWEQYF
j_call: TRBJ1-4; v_call: TRBV6-5; d_call: TRBD1; clone_size: NA; cdr3_nt: TGTGCCAGCAGTTACTTACAGGGGGGTGAAAAACTGTTTTTT; cdr3_aa: CASSYLQGGEKLFF
j_call: TRBJ2-7; v_call: TRBV28; d_call: TRBD1; clone_size: NA; cdr3_nt: TGTGCCAGCACCCAAACCGGGACAGGGGGCTTCGAGCAGTACTTC; cdr3_aa: CASTQTGTGGFEQYF
j_call: TRBJ2-3; v_call: TRBV11-2; d_call: TRBD2; clone_size: NA; cdr3_nt: TGTGCCAGCCGGACTAGCGGGGTTGATACGCAGTATTTT; cdr3_aa: CASRTSGVDTQYF
j_call: TRBJ2-3; v_call: TRBV15; d_call: NA; clone_size: NA; cdr3_nt: TGTGCCACCATGCGGAGGGATGGCTTCGCAGATACGCAGTATTTT; cdr3_aa: CATMRRDGFADTQYF
j_call: TRBJ1-1; v_call: TRBV20-1; d_call: NA; clone_size: NA; cdr3_nt: TGCAGTGCTAGTCGGGAGGCCACTGAAGCTTTCTTT; cdr3_aa: CSASREATEAFF
j_call: TRBJ2-2; v_call: TRBV6-5; d_call: TRBD2; clone_size: NA; cdr3_nt: TGTGCCGGCCGGGGGGTTGGAAGCACCGGGGAGCTGTTTTTT; cdr3_aa: CAGRGVGSTGELFF
j_call: TRBJ2-1; v_call: TRBV7-9; d_call: NA; clone_size: once; cdr3_nt: TGTGCCAGCAGCTTAACTCTTGTCCGAGAGCAGTTCTTC; cdr3_aa: CASSLTLVREQFF
j_call: TRBJ2-2; v_call: TRBV6-5; d_call: TRBD2; clone_size: NA; cdr3_nt: TGTGCCAGCCGACTAGCAGAGAACACCGGGGAGCTGTTTTTT; cdr3_aa: CASRLAENTGELFF
j_call: TRBJ1-6; v_call: TRBV3-1/TRBV3-2; d_call: NA; clone_size: once; cdr3_nt: TGTGCCAGCAGCCAAAACAGGGTAGGGTCACCCCTCCACTTT; cdr3_aa: CASSQNRVGSPLHF
j_call: TRBJ1-6; v_call: TRBV6-5; d_call: TRBD1; clone_size: NA; cdr3_nt: TGTGCCAGCAGGGGAGACAGGGGAAATAATTCACCCCTCCACTTT; cdr3_aa: CASRGDRGNNSPLHF
j_call: TRBJ2-5; v_call: TRBV15; d_call: TRBD2; clone_size: once; cdr3_nt: TGTGCCACCAGCAGAGATCCCAGCGGGGAAGAGACCCAGTACTTC; cdr3_aa: CATSRDPSGEETQYF
j_call: TRBJ2-7; v_call: TRBV29-1; d_call: TRBD2; clone_size: NA; cdr3_nt: TGCAGCGTTGAAGATAAGGGGAGGGACGAGCAGTACTTC; cdr3_aa: CSVEDKGRDEQYF
j_call: TRBJ2-5; v_call: TRBV5-7; d_call: TRBD2; clone_size: NA; cdr3_nt: TGTGCCAGCAGCTTGGGGCTAGCGGGGGGACGAGAGACCCAGTACTTC; cdr3_aa: CASSLGLAGGRETQYF
j_call: TRBJ1-1; v_call: TRBV18; d_call: NA; clone_size: once; cdr3_nt: TGTGCCAGCTCATGGACAGACACTGAAGCTTTCTTT; cdr3_aa: CASSWTDTEAFF
j_call: TRBJ2-3; v_call: TRBV30; d_call: NA; clone_size: NA; cdr3_nt: TGTGCCTGGAGTGTACGGGGGTACACAGATACGCAGTATTTT; cdr3_aa: CAWSVRGYTDTQYF